The 25 T cell receptor beta chains presented below share a single source sample, sequenced in a study of T cells in Graves' hyperthyroidism and ophthalmopathy. Using RNA transcripts as the source, TCR beta CDR3 regions were amplified. With the HTBI primer set, the TCR CDR3 went through a first round of RT-PCR. Each CDR3 protein gets one entry after TCRdb re-called the multiplex PCR reads with MiXCR. The data show more than 300,000 distinct CDR3 sequences, 17% seen once. Sequencing was done on a sample of blood. These receptors originate from a woman aged 25 to 39 with Graves' hyperthyroidism that later progressed to Graves' ophthalmopathy.

Worth noting for this clonotype: A much larger clone sits a single nucleotide away, making a read error possible. This chain joins TRBV2 and TRBJ1-4; D not certain. Per germline, CDR1 SNHLY and CDR2 FYNNEI. The ends were cut back, 0 bases at V and 7 bases at J, with 12 bases in the middle. CDR3 length equals 15 residues. In DNA, the CDR3 is TGTGCCAGCAGTGAAGCGGTCAGACCTAGTGAAAAACTGTTTTTT. Amino acids: CASSEAVRPSEKLFF. Supplemented by reference TRBV2 and TRBJ1-4, the full variable domain reads EPEVTQTPSHQVTQMGQEVILRCVPISNHLYFYWYRQILGQKVEFLVSFYNNEISEKSEIFDDQFSVERPDGSNFTLKIRSTKLEDSAMYFCASSEAVRPSEKLFFGSGTQLSVL.

A few counts support this clonotype. The rearrangement joins TRBV20-1 to TRBJ2-7; 9 bases are a match to TRBD2. Germline V gene lookup returns CDR1 DFQATT and CDR2 SNEGSKA (reference sequence). The V and J ends lost 6 bases and 3 bases, in that order; junction bases with no gene match: 9. This CDR3 is built from 14 residues. CDR3 DNA sequence: TGCAGTGCGATGTCGACTAGCGGCCGCTACGAGCAGTACTTC. Protein product: CSAMSTSGRYEQYF.

With respect to this clonotype: A much larger clone differs by one base, so this may be a read error. CDR3 in DNA: TGTGCCAGCAGACCAGACAGGGGGCCCGGCGTGGGTGGAAACACCATATATTTT. Its protein product is CASRPDRGPGVGGNTIYF. The J gene is TRBJ1-3, the V gene TRBV28; 10 bases agree with TRBD1. The germline V gene encodes CDR1 MDHEN and CDR2 SYDVKM. J lost 3 bases, V lost 6 bases, and 14 bases had no gene match. The CDR3 is 18 amino acids.

In its sample, this clonotype was seen a few times. This chain links TRBV13 with TRBJ1-1; weak D call: TRBD1 (5 bases). V gave up 5 bases and J gave up 7 bases, with 11 bases separating them. The CDR3 runs 12 residues. Germline CDR1 PRHDT, CDR2 FYEKMQ (reference sequence). The CDR3 loop is CASSEIGGEAFF. For the CDR3, the DNA is TGTGCCAGCAGCGAAATCGGGGGTGAAGCTTTCTTT.

The V call is TRBV24-1, the J call TRBJ2-5; D gene uncertain. With 3 bases removed from V and 7 bases from J, the gap between germline ends came to 11 bases. The CDR3 consists of 13 residues. Germline V lookup: CDR1 KGHDR, CDR2 SFDVKD. The DNA for the CDR3 is TGTGCCACCAGTGATCGGGTCGATGGGACCCAGTACTTC. Its protein is CATSDRVDGTQYF.

The table lists this clonotype with a few counts. For the CDR3, the DNA is TGTGCCAGCAGCCTCTTCCCGACAGGAAAAGAGACCCAGTACTTC. This encodes CASSLFPTGKETQYF. The rearrangement joins TRBV6-1 to TRBJ2-5; D is perhaps TRBD1 (6 bases). Germline-derived CDR1 and CDR2 are MNHNS and SASEGT. The CDR3 covers 15 residues. V shed 6 bases and J shed 3 bases, with 17 bases lying between them.

The chain is built from TRBV7-9 and TRBJ1-2; 12 bases line up with TRBD1. The CDR3 sequence is 15 residues long. Trimming cost V 5 bases and J 9 bases; bases outside gene matches: 10. Germline CDR1 SEHNR, CDR2 FQNEAQ (reference sequence). DNA for the CDR3: TGTGCCAGCAGCGCCACCGGGACAGGGGGCGGAAGCTACACCTTC. Translation gives CASSATGTGGGSYTF.

V usage is TRBV5-1 and J usage is TRBJ1-3; D is ambiguous. CDR3 size: 14 residues. The germline V gene has CDR1 SGHRS and CDR2 YFSETQ. The germline V and J ends were trimmed by 3 bases and 0 bases, with 7 bases remaining between them. The CDR3 spells CASSYGGSGNTIYF. In nucleotides, the CDR3 is TGCGCCAGCAGCTACGGTGGCTCTGGAAACACCATATATTTT. The whole variable domain, filled in from reference TRBV5-1 and TRBJ1-3, reads KAGVTQTPRYLIKTRGQQVTLSCSPISGHRSVSWYQQTPGQGLQFLFEYFSETQRNKGNFPGRFSGRQFSNSRSEMNVSTLELGDSALYLCASSYGGSGNTIYFGEGSWLTVV.

This clonotype was recorded many times. The CDR3 DNA is TGTGCCAGCAGCCGAGGGGAGACCCAGTACTTC. Its protein product is CASSRGETQYF. V and J are TRBV3-1 and TRBJ2-5; maybe TRBD2 (5 bases). The CDR3 has 11 amino acids. The germline gives CDR1 LGHDT, CDR2 YNNKEL (reference sequence). Trimming took off 4 bases at V and 5 bases at J, with 5 bases between the two ends.

Many counts were recorded for this clonotype. The rearrangement links TRBV9 to TRBJ2-1; 10 nucleotides match TRBD2. Germline CDR1 SGDLS, CDR2 YYNGEE. The CDR3 extends over 17 amino acids. The V segment lost 0 bases and the J segment 7 bases; nucleotides outside the gene matches: 10. In DNA, the CDR3 is TGTGCCAGCAGCGTAGCTTATCCTAGCGGGAGTACGAATGAGCAGTTCTTC. This gives the protein CASSVAYPSGSTNEQFF.

This clonotype was seen at least ten times. The rearrangement joins TRBV28 to TRBJ2-7; D is undetermined. The CDR3 has 14 residues. CDR1 MDHEN and CDR2 SYDVKM come from the germline V gene. The V and J ends lost 5 bases and 0 bases respectively, with 11 bases between them. CDR3 DNA: TGTGCCAGCAGTCGGACGTCGAGCTCCTACGAGCAGTACTTC. Translation gives CASSRTSSSYEQYF.

This clonotype occurred many times. The J gene is TRBJ1-5, the V gene TRBV24-1; D not certain. The germline V gene has CDR1 KGHDR and CDR2 SFDVKD. Trimming removed 5 bases at V and 2 bases at J, with 6 bases between. This CDR3 is built from 13 residues. As DNA, the CDR3 is TGTGCCACCAGTGGGACGGGCAATCAGCCCCAGCATTTT. Encoded protein: CATSGTGNQPQHF.

This clonotype was observed at least ten times. The chain has TRBV3-1 and TRBJ2-1; maybe TRBD2 (5 bases). V was pared by 3 bases and J by 4 bases, with 10 bases between. This CDR3 has 14 amino acids. Germline CDR1 reads LGHDT; CDR2 reads YNNKEL (reference sequence). CDR3 nucleotide sequence: TGTGCCAGCAGCCAGACGAGCGGATACAATGAGCAGTTCTTC. Its translation: CASSQTSGYNEQFF.

This clonotype was seen many times. The chain is built from TRBV7-9 and TRBJ2-1; no reliable D call. Germline CDR1 and CDR2: SEHNR and FQNEAQ (reference sequence). The V and J ends lost 4 bases and 3 bases respectively, with 7 bases between them. The CDR3 has 13 amino acids. The CDR3 loop is CASSSVSYNEQFF. As DNA, the CDR3 is TGTGCCAGCAGCTCCGTAAGCTACAATGAGCAGTTCTTC.

The sample holds many counts of this clonotype. V and J are TRBV6-2 or TRBV6-3 and TRBJ1-1; possible D gene TRBD1, 6 bases. The V and J ends lost 0 bases and 5 bases respectively, with 25 bases between them. The CDR3 covers 19 residues. Germline V gives CDR1 MNHEY, CDR2 SVGEGT. CDR3 protein: CASSYSMYRAKGVGTEAFF. The CDR3 nucleotides read TGTGCCAGCAGTTACTCGATGTACAGGGCGAAGGGAGTTGGGACTGAAGCTTTCTTT.

This clonotype came up many times. The genes are TRBV2 and TRBJ2-5, with 10 nucleotides matching TRBD2. J lost 6 bases, V lost 4 bases, and 5 bases had no gene match. CDR3 length: 14 residues. From germline, CDR1 is SNHLY and CDR2 FYNNEI. The CDR3 DNA reads as TGTGCCAGCAGTGTGCTAGCGGGGGTCCAGACCCAGTACTTC. Protein: CASSVLAGVQTQYF.

This clonotype has just a few counts. The V gene is TRBV7-9, the J gene TRBJ2-6, with unresolved D. The CDR3 loop spans 17 amino acids. CDR1 and CDR2 from the germline V gene are SEHNR and FQNEAQ (reference sequence). V was trimmed by 1 base and J by 0 bases, leaving 10 bases between them. CDR3 DNA: TGTGCCAGCAGCTTAGAGGCAACTACCTCTGGGGCCAACGTCCTGACTTTC. Translating gives CASSLEATTSGANVLTF.

This clonotype was recorded many times. CDR3 protein: CASSQGSSLTILGIEKLFF. CDR3 in DNA: TGTGCCAGCAGCCAAGGAAGTAGCCTGACAATTTTGGGGATTGAAAAACTGTTTTTT. The chain links TRBV3-1 to TRBJ1-4; D uncertain. Between the trimmed V and J ends, which lost 1 base and 7 bases, there was a span of 25 bases. Germline lookup yields CDR1 LGHDT and CDR2 YNNKEL (reference sequence). The CDR3 contains 19 residues.

This chain links TRBV11-2 with TRBJ2-1; 8 bases align to TRBD2. The J segment lost 1 base and the V segment lost 5 bases, leaving 13 bases of the junction unmatched. The CDR3 contains 18 residues. CDR1 SGHAT and CDR2 FQNNGV come from the germline V gene. The CDR3 coding sequence is TGTGCCAGCAGCCCATTTCCCCGACTAGCGCCTTCCTACAATGAGCAGTTCTTC. It codes for CASSPFPRLAPSYNEQFF.

V usage is TRBV11-2 and J usage is TRBJ1-6; possible D gene TRBD1, 5 bases. The CDR3 totals 15 residues. From germline, CDR1 is SGHAT and CDR2 FQNNGV. Trimming removed 1 base at V and 9 bases at J, with 13 bases between. CDR3 region: CASSLGGVGRSPLHF. CDR3 sequence (DNA): TGTGCCAGCAGCTTAGGGGGGGTCGGGCGTTCACCCCTCCACTTT. Filled out from reference TRBV11-2 and TRBJ1-6, the complete variable domain reads EAGVAQSPRYKIIEKRQSVAFWCNPISGHATLYWYQQILGQGPKLLIQFQNNGVVDDSQLPKDRFSAERLKGVDSTLKIQPAKLEDSAVYLCASSLGGVGRSPLHFGNGTRLTVT.

This clonotype was found a few times. The chain carries TRBV12-3 or TRBV12-4 and TRBJ1-1; D not certain. This CDR3 contains 12 residues. V shed 6 bases and J shed 10 bases, with 15 bases lying between them. CDR3 sequence reads: CASSDGPETAFF. The CDR3 DNA is TGTGCCAGCAGCGACGGACCGGAAACAGCTTTCTTT.

The table lists this clonotype with many counts. The chain uses TRBV6-1 and TRBJ1-1; D not certain. This CDR3 contains 15 residues. CDR1 and CDR2 (germline): MNHNS, SASEGT. V dropped 5 bases and J dropped 0 bases, with 13 bases sitting between them. The CDR3 region has the DNA TGTGCCAGCAGTAGGACCCGCTCTATGAACACTGAAGCTTTCTTT. Encoded protein: CASSRTRSMNTEAFF.

This clonotype was counted many times. The genes are TRBV28 and TRBJ2-5, with D unresolved. In germline, CDR1 is MDHEN, CDR2 SYDVKM. The CDR3 is made up of 12 amino acids. V dropped 7 bases and J dropped 1 base, with 7 bases sitting between them. DNA of the CDR3: TGTGCCAGCATCGGTTCCCAAGAGACCCAGTACTTC. Translation: CASIGSQETQYF.

This clonotype appeared many times. J is TRBJ2-2 and V is TRBV2; possible D gene TRBD2, 6 bases. The CDR3 is made up of 13 amino acids. Trimming stripped 11 bases from V and 4 bases from J, with 14 bases between. Germline loops: CDR1 SNHLY, CDR2 FYNNEI. CDR3 nucleotides: TGTGCCGGCCGGGAGATCAGCACCGGGGAGCTGTTTTTT. It codes for CAGREISTGELFF.

This clonotype has ten or more counts. This chain uses TRBV6-1 with TRBJ1-4; a weak D match, TRBD1 (5 bases). V shed 8 bases and J shed 7 bases, with 17 bases lying between them. CDR1 is MNHNS, CDR2 SASEGT, per germline. The CDR3 spans 14 residues. In DNA form, the CDR3 reads TGTGCCAGCGGAAAGGGGTTAAGGCCTGAAAAACTGTTTTTT. Translated: CASGKGLRPEKLFF.